A selection of T cell receptor beta chains follows, all from one sample in a study of cytomegalovirus exposure and HLA in healthy donors. Sequencing was performed with immunoSEQ multiplex PCR; in TCRdb, only in-frame clones are kept and a portion is missing. The repertoire consists of about 82,000 clones, with roughly 80% occurring once and the leading ten covering 3% to 3.5%. Sequenced sample: PBMCs. Receptors originate from a man over 45 in good health and CMV-seronegative. Both conserved end residues are part of each CDR3. D genes are given only for firm matches. The size of a clone is reported for some rows only, either as once, few or many, or as a class for expanded clones.

j_gene,d_gene,v_gene,abundance,CDR3aa,CDR3nt
TRBJ2-7,TRBD1,TRBV18,.,CASSPPRDRGDEQYF,TGTGCCAGCTCACCACCCCGGGACAGGGGGGACGAGCAGTACTTC
TRBJ1-1,.,TRBV11-2,.,CASSLEPGTNTEAFF,TGTGCCAGCAGCTTAGAGCCAGGAACGAACACTGAAGCTTTCTTT
TRBJ1-1,.,TRBV7-3,.,CASSPRGGRTEAFF,TGTGCCAGCAGTCCTCGGGGAGGGCGCACTGAAGCTTTCTTT
TRBJ1-6,.,TRBV7-6,few,CASSLHEASPLHF,TGTGCCAGCAGCTTACACGAGGCTTCACCCCTCCACTTT
TRBJ1-1,.,TRBV7-9,once,CASSSQGGNTEAFF,TGTGCCAGCAGCTCGCAAGGGGGGAACACTGAAGCTTTCTTT
TRBJ1-6,TRBD1,TRBV7-3,.,CASQPGTGDSPLHF,TGTGCCAGCCAACCGGGGACAGGGGATTCACCCCTCCACTTT
TRBJ1-4,.,TRBV5-4,few,CASSLASGGEKLFF,TGTGCCAGCAGCTTGGCCTCGGGGGGAGAAAAACTGTTTTTT
TRBJ2-1,TRBD1,TRBV7-3,.,CASSARQGAVEQFF,TGTGCCAGCAGCGCCCGACAGGGGGCAGTTGAGCAGTTCTTC
TRBJ2-7,TRBD2,TRBV10-2,.,CASSDSGGASRSYEQYF,TGCGCCAGCAGTGACAGCGGGGGGGCCTCCCGCTCCTACGAGCAGTACTTC
TRBJ1-1,.,TRBV18,.,CASSPPMNMNTEAFF,TGTGCCAGCTCACCCCCGATGAACATGAACACTGAAGCTTTCTTT
TRBJ2-1,.,TRBV10-1,.,CASSESSRYNEQFF,TGCGCCAGCAGTGAGTCGTCCAGGTACAATGAGCAGTTCTTC
TRBJ2-7,TRBD1,TRBV5-1,.,CASSPGTGWYEQYF,TGCGCCAGCAGCCCCGGGACAGGCTGGTACGAGCAGTACTTC
TRBJ1-2,.,TRBV6-1,.,CASSEHQGRNYGYTF,TGTGCCAGCAGTGAACATCAGGGGAGAAATTATGGCTACACCTTC
TRBJ2-3,.,TRBV9,.,CASSLRERTDTQYF,TGTGCCAGCAGCCTCCGGGAGCGCACAGATACGCAGTATTTT
TRBJ2-2,TRBD2,TRBV4-1,.,CASSQPLAGAVAELFF,TGCGCCAGCAGCCAACCACTAGCGGGGGCTGTAGCGGAGCTGTTTTTT